One sample yielded the 27 T cell receptor beta chains listed below, sequenced in a study of cytomegalovirus exposure and HLA in healthy donors. Produced via immunoSEQ multiplex PCR; TCRdb's table is partial and in-frame only. The top ten clones hold about 16% of a sample with 150,000 to 200,000 clones, approximately 81% of them seen once. Sequencing input: PBMCs. These receptors came from a man between 18 and 29 years old in good health and CMV-seropositive.

J is TRBJ2-1 and V is TRBV29-1; D gene uncertain. The CDR3 runs 13 residues. V was shortened by 4 bases and J by 3 bases, with 10 bases between the two germline ends. Per the germline V gene, CDR1 is SQVTM and CDR2 is ANQGSEA. The CDR3 DNA follows: TGCAGCGTTGTTGACCGGAGCTACAATGAGCAGTTCTTC. Amino acid sequence: CSVVDRSYNEQFF.

CDR3 sequence reads: CASSQGRGAEQYF. CDR3 in DNA: TGTGCCAGCAGCCAGGGACGGGGGGCGGAGCAGTACTTC. V and J are TRBV11-2 and TRBJ2-7, with D possibly TRBD2 on 7 matching bases. The CDR3 covers 13 residues. Trimming pared 5 bases from V and 7 bases from J, leaving 15 bases between. The germline V gene has CDR1 SGHAT and CDR2 FQNNGV.

The chain recombines TRBV11-2 with TRBJ2-3; D not resolved. This CDR3 has 14 amino acids. Germline CDR1 reads SGHAT; CDR2 reads FQNNGV. Between the trimmed V and J ends, which lost 4 bases and 0 bases, there was a span of 8 bases. The CDR3 loop is CASSSTGSTDTQYF. The CDR3 DNA reads TGTGCCAGCAGCTCGACTGGTAGCACAGATACGCAGTATTTT.

The chain has TRBV6-1 and TRBJ2-5, with a tentative D call TRBD1 (5 bases). The CDR3 is 15 amino acids. CDR1 is MNHNS and CDR2 is SASEGT in the germline V gene. V lost 4 bases, J lost 5 bases, and 17 bases lay in between. CDR3 nucleotides: TGTGCCAGCAGTGTCTATCCCCAGGGAATCGAGACCCAGTACTTC. Its protein is CASSVYPQGIETQYF.

This clone was counted a few times. The chain recombines TRBV10-3 with TRBJ2-7, with 7 positions matching TRBD2. Germline V gives CDR1 ENHRY, CDR2 SYGVKD. The CDR3 has 12 residues. V was pared by 8 bases and J by 2 bases, with 3 bases of the junction left unmatched. CDR3 sequence (DNA): TGTGCCATCTGGGGGGGAACCTACGAGCAGTACTTC. Protein product: CAIWGGTYEQYF.

This chain joins TRBV10-1 and TRBJ2-7; 7 nucleotides line up with TRBD1. This CDR3 has 13 amino acids. Germline V lookup: CDR1 WNHNN, CDR2 SYGVQD (reference sequence). V shed 4 bases, J shed 2 bases, and the junction held 2 bases outside the gene matches. The CDR3, as DNA: TGCGCCAGCAGTGCCGGGACAGCCTACGAGCAGTACTTC. Translating it yields CASSAGTAYEQYF.

J is TRBJ2-1 and V is TRBV5-1; D is possibly TRBD1 (6 bases). CDR1 and CDR2 from the germline V gene are SGHRS and YFSETQ. The CDR3 runs to 16 residues. V lost 3 bases, J lost 0 bases, and 13 bases lay in between. The CDR3 sequence is CASSYRDPSSYNEQFF. The CDR3 nucleotides are TGCGCCAGCAGCTACAGGGACCCGAGCTCCTACAATGAGCAGTTCTTC.

The chain joins TRBV27 to TRBJ1-1; D unclear. In germline, CDR1 is MNHEY, CDR2 SMNVEV (reference sequence). V lost 5 bases, J lost 1 base, and 20 bases lay in between. The CDR3 is made up of 17 amino acids. This CDR3 is CASSVIIARDSNTEAFF. CDR3 in DNA: TGTGCCAGCAGTGTGATTATAGCGCGAGACTCGAACACTGAAGCTTTCTTT.

A single count supports this clone. V is TRBV27 and J is TRBJ2-5; a possible D gene is TRBD2 (7 bases). V shed 3 bases and J shed 5 bases, with 13 bases lying between them. The CDR3 length is 14 residues. Germline V lookup: CDR1 MNHEY, CDR2 SMNVEV (reference sequence). This CDR3 reads CASSLLGGAETQYF. Written as DNA, the CDR3 is TGTGCCAGCAGTTTGTTGGGGGGGGCCGAGACCCAGTACTTC.

This rearrangement joins TRBV6-5 to TRBJ2-7, with 8 nucleotides matching TRBD2. V was clipped by 2 bases and J by 2 bases; unmatched bases: 5. Looked up from germline, CDR1 is MNHEY and CDR2 is SVGAGI. The CDR3 contains 15 residues. CDR3 bases: TGTGCCAGCAGTTACGGTTTAGCGGGGCCCTACGAGCAGTACTTC. It codes for CASSYGLAGPYEQYF.

This sequence joins TRBV11-2 and TRBJ2-7, with D possibly matching TRBD1 (6 bases). This CDR3 is built from 14 residues. Germline V gene sequence: CDR1 SGHAT, CDR2 FQNNGV. Trimming took off 2 bases at V and 4 bases at J, with 12 bases between the two ends. The CDR3 nucleotides read TGTGCCAGCAGCTTATTACAGGGAACTTACGAGCAGTACTTC. This gives the protein CASSLLQGTYEQYF.

The chain has TRBV7-8 and TRBJ2-1, with 13 bases identical to TRBD2. The CDR3 has 18 residues. The trim removed 4 bases at V and 6 bases at J, leaving 12 bases unmatched. Germline CDR1 and CDR2: SGHVS and FQNEAQ. CDR3 coding DNA: TGTGCCAGCAGCTCGGGGACTAGCGGGACAGGATTTCCCAATGAGCAGTTCTTC. Its translation is CASSSGTSGTGFPNEQFF.

The rearrangement links TRBV6-1 to TRBJ1-5; D unclear. The germline V gene has CDR1 MNHNS and CDR2 SASEGT. Trimming left V 7 bases short and J 2 bases short, with 12 bases between. This CDR3 spans 14 amino acids. CDR3 in DNA: TGTGCCAGCACCTTTGGGCCAGGCAATCAGCCCCAGCATTTT. It codes for CASTFGPGNQPQHF.

The V gene is TRBV28, the J gene TRBJ2-1; TRBD1 matches 7 bases. The CDR3 covers 16 residues. Per germline, CDR1 MDHEN and CDR2 SYDVKM. V trimming: 6 bases; J trimming: 7 bases; junction bases outside the gene matches: 15. The DNA for the CDR3 is TGTGCCAGCAGGGGGGCAGAGGGGGCCGGTAATAATGAGCAGTTCTTC. Encoded protein: CASRGAEGAGNNEQFF.

This chain links TRBV19 with TRBJ1-1; D is possibly TRBD1 (5 bases). The germline V gene has CDR1 LNHDA and CDR2 SQIVND (reference sequence). CDR3 length: 14 amino acids. Trimming removed 5 bases at V and 0 bases at J, with 10 bases between. This CDR3 is CASSLRVMNTEAFF. The CDR3 DNA reads as TGTGCCAGTAGTCTCAGGGTCATGAACACTGAAGCTTTCTTT.

This sequence joins TRBV28 and TRBJ2-5; no clear D. CDR1 is MDHEN, CDR2 SYDVKM, per germline. This CDR3 comprises 15 residues. The ends were cut back, 2 bases at V and 5 bases at J, with 15 bases in the middle. The CDR3: CASSLGGRLFETQYF. CDR3 nucleotide sequence: TGTGCCAGCAGTTTAGGTGGTAGATTATTTGAGACCCAGTACTTC.

This chain connects TRBV19 to TRBJ2-5; weak D call: TRBD1 (5 bases). V was trimmed by 2 bases and J by 1 base, leaving 8 bases between them. The CDR3 has 14 residues. The germline V gene encodes CDR1 LNHDA and CDR2 SQIVND (reference sequence). The CDR3 loop is CASSIKGLQETQYF. In DNA, the CDR3 is TGTGCCAGTAGTATAAAGGGGCTCCAAGAGACCCAGTACTTC.

This chain links TRBV4-1 with TRBJ1-2, with 7 bases matching TRBD1. Trimming took 1 base from V and 8 from J; bases not matched to a gene: 7. Germline values: CDR1 MGHRA, CDR2 YSYEKL. This CDR3 contains 14 residues. The CDR3 loop reads CASSQVDRAAGYTF. The CDR3 DNA is TGCGCCAGCAGCCAAGTCGACAGGGCGGCAGGCTACACCTTC.

The chain recombines TRBV28 with TRBJ2-3; the D gene is possibly TRBD2 (6 bases). In germline, CDR1 is MDHEN, CDR2 SYDVKM. Trimming took 6 bases from V and 2 from J, leaving 12 bases between them. CDR3 size: 14 residues. CDR3 DNA: TGTGCCAGCAGCAAACTAGCTCTCACAGATACGCAGTATTTT. As protein: CASSKLALTDTQYF.

This chain uses TRBV28 with TRBJ2-3, with 7 bases identical to TRBD1. Germline CDR1 is MDHEN and CDR2 is SYDVKM. The CDR3 is 14 amino acids. V dropped 5 bases and J dropped 5; count of bases not matched to a gene: 7. CDR3 sequence: CASSQGGVGDTQYF. The CDR3 DNA reads as TGTGCCAGCAGTCAAGGGGGCGTTGGAGATACGCAGTATTTT.

The chain couples TRBV6-1 to TRBJ2-2, with 7 bases matching TRBD1. The junction had 3 bases not matched to a gene; V was cut back by 4 bases and J by 1 base. The CDR3 runs to 15 residues. CDR1 is MNHNS and CDR2 is SASEGT in the germline V gene. The CDR3 loop reads CASSGGTVNTGELFF. In nucleotides, the CDR3 is TGTGCCAGCAGTGGAGGGACAGTGAACACCGGGGAGCTGTTTTTT.

The CDR3: CASSYSGVNSPLHF. Written as DNA, the CDR3 is TGTGCCAGCAGTTATTCGGGGGTAAATTCACCCCTCCACTTT. The chain employs TRBV6-6 and TRBJ1-6, with D possibly matching TRBD1 (5 bases). The CDR3 has 14 amino acids. V was clipped by 3 bases and J by 7 bases, with 10 bases between them. The V gene's germline CDR1 is MNHNY and CDR2 SVGAGI (reference sequence).

V gene TRBV28 combines with J gene TRBJ2-7; D perhaps matches TRBD1 (6 bases). The length of the CDR3 is 14 residues. The V gene's germline CDR1 is MDHEN and CDR2 SYDVKM. CDR3 protein: CAKEGTQEGGEQYF. The DNA of the CDR3 is TGTGCGAAGGAAGGGACACAAGAAGGCGGCGAGCAGTACTTC.

This chain uses TRBV18 with TRBJ1-1; possible D gene TRBD1, 6 bases. V lost 4 bases to trimming and J lost 6 bases, with 9 bases between them. Germline V lookup: CDR1 KGHSH, CDR2 LQKENI. CDR3 length: 12 residues. CDR3: CASSRTASEAFF. In nucleotides, the CDR3 is TGTGCCAGCTCACGGACAGCCTCTGAAGCTTTCTTT.

The chain employs TRBV5-1 and TRBJ2-7; 8 positions match TRBD1. CDR3 length equals 14 residues. Trimming removed 4 bases from V and 0 bases from J; junction bases left unmatched: 3. Per germline, CDR1 SGHRS and CDR2 YFSETQ. Here the CDR3 reads CASSRDRSSYEQYF. CDR3 coding DNA: TGCGCCAGCAGCCGGGACAGGAGCTCCTACGAGCAGTACTTC.

The V gene is TRBV9, the J gene TRBJ1-1; a weak D match, TRBD1 (5 bases). CDR1 SGDLS and CDR2 YYNGEE come from the germline V gene. The ends were cut back, 4 bases at V and 1 base at J, with 11 bases in the middle. The CDR3 consists of 14 residues. CDR3 in DNA: TGTGCCAGCAGCAAACCCACAGGGAACACTGAAGCTTTCTTT. Protein: CASSKPTGNTEAFF.

The chain is built from TRBV10-3 and TRBJ1-3; TRBD1 might be the D (6 bases). The CDR3 is 14 amino acids. The V end lost 8 bases, the J end lost 4 bases, and 15 bases lay between the germline ends. CDR1 and CDR2 (germline): ENHRY, SYGVKD. This chain's CDR3 is CAILDSQGGNTIYF. In nucleotides, the CDR3 is TGTGCCATCCTGGACAGCCAGGGGGGAAACACCATATATTTT.